The rows below give T cell receptor beta chains drawn from one sample of a study of T cell repertoires in cytomegalovirus infection. TCRdb re-derived calls from the reads in MiXCR, one entry per CDR3 protein. The data contain around 310,000 distinct CDR3 sequences, roughly a sixth of them singletons. The sample consisted of PBMCs. These receptors were obtained from a human donor in good health (CMV status not recorded). Some clones in this sample may be carry-over from other donors' samples. Each CDR3 is given with its conserved first and last residue. A D gene is named only where the DNA matches it firmly. Rows give clone size only sometimes, using once, few, many, or a class for an expanded clone.

v_call	d_call	j_call	clone_size	cdr3_aa	cdr3_nt
TRBV4-2	.	TRBJ2-5	.	CASSRGLQETQYF	TGTGCCAGCAGCAGGGGACTCCAAGAGACCCAGTACTTC
TRBV19	TRBD1	TRBJ2-5	many	CASSLGQGVGETQYF	TGTGCCAGTAGCCTGGGACAGGGGGTTGGAGAGACCCAGTACTTC
TRBV7-2	TRBD2	TRBJ2-3	many	CASNPSGATDTQYF	TGTGCCAGCAACCCGAGCGGGGCAACAGATACGCAGTATTTT
TRBV28	.	TRBJ2-1	.	CASSLYGFRGAGRDEQFF	TGTGCCAGCAGTCTTTATGGATTTCGGGGGGCAGGGCGGGATGAGCAGTTCTTC
TRBV28	.	TRBJ2-6	many	CASSLGVGAGANVLTF	TGTGCCAGCAGTTTAGGGGTAGGTGCTGGGGCCAACGTCCTGACTTTC
TRBV28	TRBD1	TRBJ1-2	.	CASSLRDSYYGYTF	TGTGCCAGCAGTTTACGGGACAGTTACTATGGCTACACCTTC
TRBV20-1	.	TRBJ2-2	.	CSARDYTAGNTGELFF	TGCAGTGCTAGAGATTATACGGCGGGTAACACCGGGGAGCTGTTTTTT
TRBV20-1	.	TRBJ2-1	.	CSARDSVTGGNEQFF	TGCAGTGCTAGAGATTCGGTCACAGGCGGCAATGAGCAGTTCTTC
TRBV5-6	.	TRBJ1-2	.	CASTLGGDSWGYTF	TGTGCCAGCACCCTCGGGGGTGACAGCTGGGGCTACACCTTC
TRBV6-2/TRBV6-3	.	TRBJ1-5	many	CASSPPRDQPQHF	TGTGCCAGCAGCCCGCCCAGGGATCAGCCCCAGCATTTT
TRBV4-1	.	TRBJ1-6	.	CASSQSQNSPLHF	TGCGCCAGCAGCCAAAGTCAGAATTCACCCCTCCACTTT
TRBV7-9	.	TRBJ1-5	many	CASSSEFQPQHF	TGTGCCAGCAGCTCAGAGTTTCAGCCCCAGCATTTT
TRBV7-9	.	TRBJ2-6	many	CASSLSQWASSGANVLTF	TGTGCCAGCAGCTTAAGTCAATGGGCGTCCTCTGGGGCCAACGTCCTGACTTTC
TRBV7-2	.	TRBJ2-3	many	CASSSSTSTDTQYF	TGTGCCAGCAGCTCTAGTACTAGCACAGATACGCAGTATTTT
TRBV6-6	.	TRBJ1-4	.	CASSYYATNEKLFF	TGTGCCAGCAGTTACTATGCAACTAATGAAAAACTGTTTTTT
TRBV27	.	TRBJ2-2	.	CASSFRGANTGELFF	TGTGCCAGCAGTTTTAGAGGAGCGAACACCGGGGAGCTGTTTTTT
TRBV4-1	TRBD2	TRBJ2-3	many	CASSLGTSGTDTQYF	TGCGCCAGCAGCCTAGGAACTAGCGGGACAGATACGCAGTATTTT
TRBV14	.	TRBJ2-3	.	CASSQLGGTTSTDTQYF	TGTGCCAGCAGCCAATTAGGGGGGACAACAAGCACAGATACGCAGTATTTT
TRBV20-1	TRBD1	TRBJ1-1	few	CSARARTGEDTEAFF	TGCAGTGCTAGAGCCCGGACAGGGGAGGACACTGAAGCTTTCTTT
TRBV28	.	TRBJ2-7	.	CASSFNPIYEQYF	TGTGCCAGCAGTTTTAATCCTATCTACGAGCAGTACTTC
TRBV2	.	TRBJ1-1	few	CASRGKGTWTEAFF	TGTGCCAGCAGGGGAAAGGGAACATGGACAGAAGCTTTCTTT
TRBV29-1	.	TRBJ1-2	.	CSVRKQGSYGYTF	TGCAGCGTTAGAAAACAGGGAAGCTATGGCTACACCTTC
TRBV5-1	.	TRBJ2-2	.	CASSLQGSGELFF	TGCGCCAGCAGCTTGCAGGGGTCCGGGGAGCTGTTTTTT
TRBV7-2	.	TRBJ2-1	many	CASSLGGVHNEQFF	TGTGCCAGCAGCTTAGGGGGGGTGCACAATGAGCAGTTCTTC
TRBV12-3/TRBV12-4	TRBD1	TRBJ1-2	few	CASSKDRGYGYTF	TGTGCCAGCAGCAAGGACAGGGGCTATGGCTACACCTTC
TRBV19	.	TRBJ2-5	few	CASSGVETQYF	TGTGCCAGTAGTGGAGTTGAGACCCAGTACTTC
TRBV6-6	TRBD1	TRBJ1-5	many	CATQGTGNQPQHF	TGTGCCACCCAGGGGACAGGTAACCAGCCCCAGCATTTT
TRBV6-5	.	TRBJ2-3	once	CASSYSMDLGNTQYF	TGTGCCAGCAGTTACTCGATGGACCTCGGGAATACGCAGTATTTT
TRBV7-2	TRBD2	TRBJ2-7	many	CASSLLAGEQYF	TGTGCCAGCAGTCTACTAGCGGGGGAGCAGTACTTC
TRBV7-2	TRBD1	TRBJ2-1	many	CASSPGTGYNEQFF	TGTGCCAGCAGCCCCGGGACAGGGTACAATGAGCAGTTCTTC
TRBV2	.	TRBJ1-2	.	CASSEMKSGGYTF	TGTGCCAGCAGTGAAATGAAGTCGGGAGGCTACACCTTC
TRBV25-1	.	TRBJ1-2	.	CASSDKTALSGYTF	TGTGCCAGCAGTGACAAGACAGCTCTATCTGGCTACACCTTC
TRBV20-1	.	TRBJ1-2	.	CSAPDSETYGYTF	TGCAGTGCACCGGACTCCGAAACCTATGGCTACACCTTC
TRBV9	.	TRBJ1-1	few	CASSVSGQPLNTEAFF	TGTGCCAGCAGCGTTTCCGGACAGCCTTTGAACACTGAAGCTTTCTTT